This record looks at one T cell receptor beta chain sequence and its context. Profiling relied on immunoSEQ multiplex PCR, and the TCRdb table lists in-frame clones only, not all of them. The table shows 35,000 to 50,000 clones, with approximately 92% occurring only once. The data stem from a study of T cell changes during pregnancy in multiple sclerosis. With 7 bases clipped from V and 14 bases from J, the junction kept 6 bases outside the gene matches. The CDR3 has 12 amino acids. Germline values: CDR1 SQVTM, CDR2 ANQGSEA. The sequence was collected from a female donor in good health, enrolled as a control in a pregnancy study. Here the sequenced sample was CD4+ T cells from peripheral blood mononuclear cells, taken after pregnancy. This rearrangement joins TRBV29-1 to TRBJ2-1; TRBD2 aligns across 15 bases. CDR3 amino acids: CSDRTSGRAEFF. The CDR3 DNA is TGCAGCGACCGGACTAGCGGGAGGGCCGAGTTCTTC.